The 32 T cell receptor beta chains below all came from one sample that was sequenced in a study of blood T cell repertoires in COVID-19. Generated by immunoSEQ multiplex PCR, the TCRdb table keeps only in-frame clones and is missing some. The table has roughly 75,000 clones, 86% seen once. The source material was peripheral blood. All receptors come from a man at least 80 years old with COVID-19, enrolled during active disease.

The chain links TRBV7-9 to TRBJ2-5; D might be TRBD1 (5 bases). V was pared by 5 bases and J by 0 bases, with 13 bases between. The CDR3 runs to 15 residues. Germline V gives CDR1 SEHNR, CDR2 FQNEAQ (reference sequence). CDR3 sequence reads: CASSHGDRYQETQYF. As DNA, the CDR3 is TGTGCCAGCAGCCATGGTGACAGATACCAAGAGACCCAGTACTTC.

This clone was seen a single time. The V gene is TRBV25-1, the J gene TRBJ1-1; 8 nucleotides align to TRBD1. The germline gives CDR1 MGHDK, CDR2 SYGVNS. V gave up 6 bases and J gave up 4 bases; unmatched junction bases: 4. This CDR3 spans 13 amino acids. Written as DNA, the CDR3 is TGTGCCAGCAGACAAACAGGGGGCACTGAAGCTTTCTTT. Amino acids: CASRQTGGTEAFF.

The rearrangement links TRBV5-4 to TRBJ2-5, with D possibly TRBD2 on 5 matching bases. CDR3 length: 13 amino acids. The ends were cut back, 4 bases at V and 2 bases at J, with 9 bases in the middle. CDR1 is SGHNT and CDR2 is YYREEE in the germline V gene (reference sequence). The CDR3 here is CASSRGLQETQYF. The CDR3 DNA sequence: TGTGCCAGCAGCCGAGGGCTGCAAGAGACCCAGTACTTC.

The genes are TRBV11-3 and TRBJ2-3; 9 nucleotides agree with TRBD2. Germline-derived CDR1 and CDR2 are SGHNT and YENEEA. V was clipped by 4 bases and J by 0 bases; unmatched bases: 5. The CDR3 spans 16 residues. The CDR3 region is CASSSFAGGSTDTQYF. CDR3 coding DNA: TGTGCCAGCAGCTCCTTCGCGGGGGGGAGCACAGATACGCAGTATTTT.

CDR3 bases: TGTGCCAGCAGCCTACTACGACAGGGAGTAGTAGCTTTCTTT. Amino acids: CASSLLRQGVVAFF. The chain uses TRBV7-2 and TRBJ1-1, with TRBD1 identical over 7 bases. Trimming took 5 bases from V and 10 from J; bases not matched to a gene: 13. Germline values: CDR1 SGHTA, CDR2 FQGNSA. The CDR3 loop spans 14 amino acids. Full variable domain (rest looked up from reference TRBV7-2 and TRBJ1-1): GAGVSQSPSNKVTEKGKDVELRCDPISGHTALYWYRQSLGQGLEFLIYFQGNSAPDKSGLPSDRFSAERTGGSVSTLTIQRTQQEDSAVYLCASSLLRQGVVAFFGQGTRLTVV.

Remarks on this clone: The junction differs from germline at one of its ends, possibly a read error. J is TRBJ2-5 and V is TRBV20-1; no reliable D call. Germline CDR1 and CDR2: DFQATT and SNEGSKA (reference sequence). The CDR3 is 11 amino acids. This chain's CDR3 is CSAREEKTQYF. CDR3 DNA sequence: TGCAGTGCCAGAGAGGAGAAGACCCAGTACTTC.

The chain carries TRBV5-1 and TRBJ2-5; 7 nucleotides agree with TRBD2. Germline CDR1 is SGHRS and CDR2 is YFSETQ. The length of the CDR3 is 17 residues. V was pared by 0 bases and J by 0 bases, with 8 bases of the junction left unmatched. The CDR3 nucleotides read TGCGCCAGCAGCTTGGAGCTCCAGGGAGGGTACCAAGAGACCCAGTACTTC. Its protein product is CASSLELQGGYQETQYF.

This clone was counted only a few times. J is TRBJ1-2 and V is TRBV9; 8 positions match TRBD1. J was trimmed by 4 bases and V by 0 bases; bases with no gene match: 8. CDR1 and CDR2 (germline): SGDLS, YYNGEE. This CDR3 is built from 16 residues. CDR3 protein: CASSVDVGQGGYGYTF. In DNA form, the CDR3 reads TGTGCCAGCAGCGTAGACGTAGGACAGGGAGGCTATGGCTACACCTTC. Complete variable domain (other parts from reference TRBV9 and TRBJ1-2): DSGVTQTPKHLITATGQRVTLRCSPRSGDLSVYWYQQSLDQGLQFLIQYYNGEERAKGNILERFSAQQFPDLHSELNLSSLELGDSALYFCASSVDVGQGGYGYTFGSGTRLTVV.

V is TRBV5-4 and J is TRBJ2-7, with 9 positions matching TRBD1. In germline, CDR1 is SGHNT, CDR2 YYREEE (reference sequence). After removal of 6 bases from V and 0 bases from J, the junction contained 16 bases not matched to a gene. This CDR3 region has 18 residues. The CDR3 spells CASTDGQGRFGSSYEQYF. The CDR3 DNA is TGTGCCAGCACTGATGGACAGGGGCGGTTTGGGAGCTCCTACGAGCAGTACTTC.

The rearrangement links TRBV7-2 to TRBJ2-7; D might be TRBD2 (6 bases). CDR3 length: 15 residues. CDR1 and CDR2 from the germline V gene are SGHTA and FQGNSA. V was clipped by 0 bases and J by 3 bases, with 12 bases between them. Written as DNA, the CDR3 is TGTGCCAGCAGCTTAGCGCAGAGCGGGCTCTACGAGCAGTACTTC. The encoded protein is CASSLAQSGLYEQYF.

This clone was counted only a few times. This chain uses TRBV4-1 with TRBJ1-2, with D perhaps matching TRBD1 (6 bases). V was shortened by 1 base and J by 5 bases, with 11 bases between the two germline ends. Germline CDR1 and CDR2: MGHRA and YSYEKL. The CDR3 is 14 amino acids. In DNA, the CDR3 is TGCGCCAGCAGCCAAGGTGGGGGCTGGTATGGCTACACCTTC. It is translated as CASSQGGGWYGYTF.

The chain links TRBV28 to TRBJ1-3; D is undetermined. The CDR3 extends over 14 amino acids. CDR1 MDHEN and CDR2 SYDVKM come from the germline V gene. V shed 1 base and J shed 0 bases, with 4 bases lying between them. Here the CDR3 reads CASSLSGSGNTIYF. CDR3 bases: TGTGCCAGCAGTTTATCCGGCTCTGGAAACACCATATATTTT.

This chain links TRBV5-1 with TRBJ2-7, with 8 bases matching TRBD2. Germline V gives CDR1 SGHRS, CDR2 YFSETQ. The CDR3 runs 15 residues. V gave up 7 bases and J gave up 0 bases; unmatched junction bases: 9. CDR3 in amino acids: CASASGGSNSYEQYF. CDR3 nucleotides: TGCGCCAGCGCCAGCGGGGGCTCGAACTCCTACGAGCAGTACTTC.

The V call is TRBV11-1, the J call TRBJ1-5, with D hard to call. The CDR3 consists of 13 residues. Per the germline V gene, CDR1 is SGHAT and CDR2 is FQDESV (reference sequence). V was cut by 5 bases and J by 5 bases, with 10 bases left in between. CDR3 residues: CASSLDGDQPQHF. CDR3 DNA: TGTGCCAGCAGCCTCGACGGGGATCAGCCCCAGCATTTT. The whole variable domain, remainder taken from reference TRBV11-1 and TRBJ1-5, is EAEVAQSPRYKITEKSQAVAFWCDPISGHATLYWYRQILGQGPELLVQFQDESVVDDSQLPKDRFSAERLKGVDSTLKIQPAELGDSAMYLCASSLDGDQPQHFGDGTRLSIL.

The rearrangement joins TRBV6-5 to TRBJ1-4; D possibly corresponds to TRBD1 (6 bases). This CDR3 spans 13 amino acids. V was clipped by 10 bases and J by 6 bases, with 15 bases between them. Germline V lookup: CDR1 MNHEY, CDR2 SVGAGI. DNA for the CDR3: TGTGCCAATAACAGGGTTGTGGATGAAAAACTGTTTTTT. It is translated as CANNRVVDEKLFF.

The rearrangement joins TRBV19 to TRBJ1-1; TRBD1 agrees at 8 bases. V was pared by 2 bases and J by 11 bases, with 10 bases of the junction left unmatched. CDR3 length: 14 residues. Germline V gives CDR1 LNHDA, CDR2 SQIVND (reference sequence). As DNA, the CDR3 is TGTGCCAGTAGTATAACAGGACAGGGTGGTAGGGCTTTCTTT. This gives the protein CASSITGQGGRAFF.

Written as DNA, the CDR3 is TGTGCCAGCAGTTTACCGCAGATCGGGAGGCGGTCACCCCTCCACTTT. It encodes CASSLPQIGRRSPLHF. The rearrangement uses TRBV27 and TRBJ1-6; no clear D gene. V gave up 2 bases and J gave up 10 bases, with 18 bases separating them. The germline V gene has CDR1 MNHEY and CDR2 SMNVEV (reference sequence). This CDR3 is 16 amino acids long.

The chain has TRBV18 and TRBJ2-5; D is unresolved. Germline V gives CDR1 KGHSH, CDR2 LQKENI. This CDR3 has 16 amino acids. Between the trimmed V and J ends, which lost 2 bases and 3 bases, there was a span of 16 bases. The CDR3 nucleotides are TGTGCCAGCTCACCAAGATCCACAGATCGAGAAGAGACCCAGTACTTC. Translated: CASSPRSTDREETQYF.

The V call is TRBV9, the J call TRBJ1-4; TRBD1 matches at 7 bases. The ends lost 4 bases at V and 0 bases at J; junction bases unmatched: 6. There are 16 residues in the CDR3. Germline CDR1 SGDLS, CDR2 YYNGEE. The CDR3 here is CASSPGTEATNEKLFF. In DNA, the CDR3 is TGTGCCAGCAGCCCCGGGACAGAAGCAACTAATGAAAAACTGTTTTTT.

This chain joins TRBV7-9 and TRBJ1-2; D is perhaps TRBD1 (5 bases). The CDR3 loop spans 13 amino acids. Germline lookup yields CDR1 SEHNR and CDR2 FQNEAQ (reference sequence). Trimming removed 4 bases at V and 8 bases at J, with 14 bases between. The CDR3 spells CASSSQGGPGYTF. Here the CDR3 DNA reads TGTGCCAGCAGCTCGCAGGGAGGACCCGGCTACACCTTC.

The chain employs TRBV7-9 and TRBJ1-2; D gene unclear. The V gene's germline CDR1 is SEHNR and CDR2 FQNEAQ (reference sequence). V was shortened by 5 bases and J by 8 bases, with 18 bases between the two germline ends. The CDR3 sequence is 14 residues long. The chain's CDR3 is CASSPSGSKRGYTF. The CDR3, as DNA: TGTGCCAGCAGCCCTAGTGGATCAAAGAGGGGCTACACCTTC. The full variable domain, with the rest looked up from reference TRBV7-9 and TRBJ1-2, is DTGVSQNPRHKITKRGQNVTFRCDPISEHNRLYWYRQTLGQGPEFLTYFQNEAQLEKSRLLSDRFSAERPKGSFSTLEIQRTEQGDSAMYLCASSPSGSKRGYTFGSGTRLTVV.

The genes are TRBV28 and TRBJ1-6; perhaps TRBD1 as D (6 bases). The ends were cut back, 5 bases at V and 9 bases at J, with 17 bases in the middle. The germline CDR1 and CDR2 sequences are MDHEN and SYDVKM. CDR3 length equals 15 residues. CDR3 DNA: TGTGCCAGCAGTCCCCGGACAGTTTTGGGTTCACCCCTCCACTTT. Protein: CASSPRTVLGSPLHF.

CDR3 in amino acids: CASTSWAGYGYTF. CDR3 in DNA: TGTGCCAGCACCTCTTGGGCGGGTTATGGCTACACCTTC. This chain links TRBV28 with TRBJ1-2; no definite D call. Germline CDR1 reads MDHEN; CDR2 reads SYDVKM. CDR3 size: 13 residues. V was shortened by 7 bases and J by 5 bases, with 14 bases between the two germline ends.

The chain links TRBV9 to TRBJ2-2; 8 bases are shared with TRBD1. The CDR3 has 17 residues. V trimming: 4 bases; J trimming: 3 bases; junction bases outside the gene matches: 11. CDR1 is SGDLS and CDR2 is YYNGEE in the germline V gene. The CDR3 reads CASSIPRGQADTGELFF. Written as DNA, the CDR3 is TGTGCCAGCAGCATCCCCCGGGGACAGGCGGACACCGGGGAGCTGTTTTTT.

This chain links TRBV4-2 with TRBJ2-7, with TRBD1 matching 11 bases. CDR3 size: 15 residues. The V gene's germline CDR1 is LGHNA and CDR2 YNFKEQ. V was clipped by 4 bases and J by 5 bases; unmatched bases: 7. In nucleotides, the CDR3 is TGTGCCAGCAGCCCTTCCGGGACAGGGGGTGACGAGCAGTACTTC. Protein product: CASSPSGTGGDEQYF.

The chain uses TRBV18 and TRBJ2-7, with 9 bases aligning to TRBD1. CDR1 and CDR2 from the germline V gene are KGHSH and LQKENI. This CDR3 region has 13 residues. V lost 5 bases to trimming and J lost 6 bases; unmatched junction nucleotides: 5. This chain's CDR3 is CASSLTGGGEQYF. In DNA form, the CDR3 reads TGTGCCAGCTCATTGACAGGGGGAGGCGAGCAGTACTTC.

V is TRBV4-1 and J is TRBJ2-5; D remains ambiguous. This CDR3 spans 13 amino acids. The V gene's germline CDR1 is MGHRA and CDR2 YSYEKL. Trimming removed 1 base at V and 5 bases at J, with 8 bases between. CDR3 coding DNA: TGCGCCAGCAGCCAAGTGTTCCGGGAGACCCAGTACTTC. Its protein product is CASSQVFRETQYF.

This chain joins TRBV5-4 and TRBJ2-3, with 9 positions matching TRBD2. CDR1 and CDR2 from the germline V gene are SGHNT and YYREEE (reference sequence). This CDR3 comprises 15 residues. J was trimmed by 2 bases and V by 4 bases; bases with no gene match: 5. The CDR3 DNA sequence: TGTGCCAGCAGCGGTACTAGCGGGTACACAGATACGCAGTATTTT. Translating it yields CASSGTSGYTDTQYF.

CDR3 DNA: TGCGCCAGCAGAACCTGGACAGGGAGTGGTGGCTACACCTTC. This translates into CASRTWTGSGGYTF. J is TRBJ1-2 and V is TRBV5-1, with 8 bases matching TRBD1. The CDR3 sequence is 14 residues long. The germline V gene has CDR1 SGHRS and CDR2 YFSETQ. After removal of 5 bases from V and 7 bases from J, the junction contained 10 bases not matched to a gene.

The chain links TRBV12-3 or TRBV12-4 to TRBJ2-1, with a weak D call TRBD2 (6 bases). The CDR3 covers 13 residues. Between the trimmed V and J ends, which lost 5 bases and 10 bases, there was a span of 15 bases. Here the CDR3 DNA reads TGTGCCAGCAGTCGACTAGTAGATGGCGAGCAGTTCTTC. It translates to CASSRLVDGEQFF.

Here the CDR3 reads CASSFPGANEQYF. The CDR3 coding sequence is TGTGCCAGCAGCTTCCCAGGGGCCAACGAGCAGTACTTC. This rearrangement joins TRBV5-5 to TRBJ2-7, with a possible D match to TRBD1 (6 bases). Germline V gene lookup returns CDR1 SGHKS and CDR2 YYEKEE (reference sequence). Trimming removed 2 bases at V and 5 bases at J, with 11 bases between. The CDR3 runs 13 residues.

The V gene is TRBV5-4, the J gene TRBJ1-1; D gene ambiguous. Trimming left V 3 bases short and J 3 bases short, with 12 bases between. Germline CDR1 and CDR2: SGHNT and YYREEE (reference sequence). The CDR3 runs to 14 residues. The CDR3 sequence: CASSSSGGDTEAFF. The CDR3 nucleotides read TGTGCCAGCAGCTCCTCTGGCGGGGACACTGAAGCTTTCTTT.